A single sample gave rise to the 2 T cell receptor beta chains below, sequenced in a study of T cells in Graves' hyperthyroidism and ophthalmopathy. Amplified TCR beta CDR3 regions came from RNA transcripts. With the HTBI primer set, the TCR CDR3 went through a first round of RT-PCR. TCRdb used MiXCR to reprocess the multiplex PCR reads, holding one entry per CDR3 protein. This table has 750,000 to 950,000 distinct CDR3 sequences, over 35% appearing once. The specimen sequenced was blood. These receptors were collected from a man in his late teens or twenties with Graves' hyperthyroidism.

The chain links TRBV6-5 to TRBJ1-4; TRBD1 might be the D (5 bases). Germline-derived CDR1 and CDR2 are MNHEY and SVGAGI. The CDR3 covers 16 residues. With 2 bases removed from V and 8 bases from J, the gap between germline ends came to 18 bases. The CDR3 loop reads CASSYETGLSREKLFF. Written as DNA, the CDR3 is TGTGCCAGCAGTTACGAAACAGGTTTGAGCCGGGAAAAACTGTTTTTT.

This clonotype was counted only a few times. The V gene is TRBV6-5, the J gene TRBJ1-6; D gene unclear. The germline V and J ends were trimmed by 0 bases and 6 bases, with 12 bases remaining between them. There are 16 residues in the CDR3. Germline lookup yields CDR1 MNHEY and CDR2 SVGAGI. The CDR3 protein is CASSYSLTGVNSPLHF. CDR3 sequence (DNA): TGTGCCAGCAGTTACTCGTTGACTGGGGTTAATTCACCCCTCCACTTT.